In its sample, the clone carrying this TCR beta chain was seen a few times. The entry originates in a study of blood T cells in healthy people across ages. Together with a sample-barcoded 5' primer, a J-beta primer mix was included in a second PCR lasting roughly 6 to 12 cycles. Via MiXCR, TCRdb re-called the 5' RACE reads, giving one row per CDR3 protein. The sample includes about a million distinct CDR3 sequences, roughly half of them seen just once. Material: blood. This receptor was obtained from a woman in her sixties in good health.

The CDR3 reads CSAIRRGTALYEQYF. DNA for the CDR3: TGCAGTGCTATCCGCCGCGGGACAGCCCTCTACGAGCAGTACTTC. The V gene is TRBV20-1, the J gene TRBJ2-7, with D possibly matching TRBD1 (7 bases). CDR3 length equals 15 residues. Germline CDR1 DFQATT, CDR2 SNEGSKA (reference sequence). Trimming took 4 bases from V and 3 from J, leaving 19 bases between them.